The next 18 T cell receptor beta chains were all read from a single sample in a study of control samples from healthy donors and cancer patients. Repertoires were generated with immunoSEQ multiplex PCR, while TCRdb's copy carries only in-frame clones and drops some. The sample yields about 170,000 clones, more than 90% seen once. Sequences were obtained from blood. These receptors were collected from a middle-aged woman in good health.

With regard to this clone: This same CDR3 is encoded by further DNA sequences in the sample. This chain joins TRBV5-1 and TRBJ2-7, with 8 positions matching TRBD1. This CDR3 comprises 14 residues. J was trimmed by 4 bases and V by 0 bases; bases with no gene match: 3. Germline V gene data show CDR1 as SGHRS and CDR2 as YFSETQ. The CDR3: CASSLGTGNYEQYF. CDR3 coding DNA: TGCGCCAGCAGCTTGGGGACAGGGAATTACGAGCAGTACTTC.

The chain recombines TRBV19 with TRBJ1-3; 7 nucleotides line up with TRBD1. This CDR3 region has 16 residues. Per germline, CDR1 LNHDA and CDR2 SQIVND (reference sequence). The V and J ends lost 4 bases and 1 base, in that order; junction bases with no gene match: 7. In nucleotides, the CDR3 is TGTGCCAGTAGTAGGGACAGACCTTATTCTGGAAACACCATATATTTT. Amino acid sequence: CASSRDRPYSGNTIYF. Full variable domain (missing parts from reference TRBV19 and TRBJ1-3): DGGITQSPKYLFRKEGQNVTLSCEQNLNHDAMYWYRQDPGQGLRLIYYSQIVNDFQKGDIAEGYSVSREKKESFPLTVTSAQKNPTAFYLCASSRDRPYSGNTIYFGEGSWLTVV.

This chain joins TRBV4-1 and TRBJ2-5, with 8 positions matching TRBD2. Germline V CDR1 and CDR2: MGHRA, YSYEKL. The V and J ends lost 0 bases and 5 bases, in that order; junction bases with no gene match: 8. CDR3 length equals 16 residues. The chain's CDR3 is CASSQDGSGVGETQYF. CDR3 DNA sequence: TGCGCCAGCAGCCAAGACGGTAGCGGGGTCGGTGAGACCCAGTACTTC.

The chain employs TRBV6-6 and TRBJ2-2; TRBD2 matches at 7 bases. Germline V gene sequence: CDR1 MNHNY, CDR2 SVGAGI (reference sequence). The length of the CDR3 is 18 residues. Trimming removed 5 bases from V and 6 bases from J; junction bases left unmatched: 18. As DNA, the CDR3 is TGTGCCAGCAGTCCGGAAAATAGCGGGCCAACTGAAGCCGGGGAGCTGTTTTTT. It codes for CASSPENSGPTEAGELFF.

The gene calls are TRBV7-9 and TRBJ1-2; D unresolved. The CDR3 is 13 amino acids. Trimming stripped 10 bases from V and 7 bases from J, with 19 bases between. The V gene's germline CDR1 is SEHNR and CDR2 FQNEAQ (reference sequence). This chain's CDR3 is CATLGTLRSGYTF. CDR3 in DNA: TGTGCCACGCTAGGCACCTTGAGGAGTGGCTACACCTTC.

V usage is TRBV13 and J usage is TRBJ1-2, with no clear D. V was shortened by 5 bases and J by 8 bases, with 18 bases between the two germline ends. Germline CDR1 is PRHDT and CDR2 is FYEKMQ (reference sequence). There are 14 residues in the CDR3. This CDR3 is CASSPSSDASGYTF. DNA of the CDR3: TGTGCCAGCAGCCCGTCCTCGGACGCGTCGGGCTACACCTTC.

The rearrangement joins TRBV7-9 to TRBJ1-6; D is unclear. V was trimmed by 5 bases and J by 6 bases, leaving 5 bases between them. CDR3 size: 12 residues. The germline CDR1 and CDR2 sequences are SEHNR and FQNEAQ (reference sequence). The DNA of the CDR3 is TGTGCCAGCAGCGAACCTAATTCACCCCTCCACTTT. Protein: CASSEPNSPLHF. Supplemented by reference TRBV7-9 and TRBJ1-6, the full variable domain reads DTGVSQNPRHKITKRGQNVTFRCDPISEHNRLYWYRQTLGQGPEFLTYFQNEAQLEKSRLLSDRFSAERPKGSFSTLEIQRTEQGDSAMYLCASSEPNSPLHFGNGTRLTVT.

The chain carries TRBV6-6 and TRBJ1-2; D perhaps matches TRBD1 (5 bases). V lost 2 bases, J lost 6 bases, and 13 bases lay in between. Germline CDR1 is MNHNY and CDR2 is SVGAGI (reference sequence). The CDR3 is made up of 14 amino acids. The CDR3 loop is CASSYGLGENGYTF. The CDR3 nucleotides read TGTGCCAGCAGTTACGGCCTGGGGGAGAATGGCTACACCTTC.

V usage is TRBV3-1 (or the pseudogene TRBV3-2) and J usage is TRBJ2-7; 7 bases match TRBD1. The CDR3 consists of 12 residues. Germline V gene lookup returns CDR1 LGHDT and CDR2 YNNKEL (reference sequence). Trimming cost V 9 bases and J 6 bases; bases outside gene matches: 8. The CDR3 DNA sequence: TGTGCCAGTAGGAGACAGGGCGGCGAGCAGTACTTC. Its protein product is CASRRQGGEQYF.

V gene TRBV6-1 combines with J gene TRBJ1-2, with D unclear. V was pared by 0 bases and J by 5 bases, with 10 bases between. Germline CDR1 and CDR2: MNHNS and SASEGT. The CDR3 length is 14 residues. The CDR3 loop reads CASSEALLLYGYTF. Here the CDR3 DNA reads TGTGCCAGCAGTGAAGCCCTCCTCTTATATGGCTACACCTTC.

J is TRBJ2-1 and V is TRBV5-1, with TRBD1 matching 11 bases. CDR3 length: 16 residues. The germline V gene encodes CDR1 SGHRS and CDR2 YFSETQ. Unmatched junction bases numbered 5, after V lost 1 base and J lost 5 bases. The CDR3 DNA reads as TGCGCCAGCAGCTTGCAGCCGGGACAGGGGGACAATGAGCAGTTCTTC. Translated: CASSLQPGQGDNEQFF.

The chain combines TRBV19 with TRBJ1-2, with D perhaps matching TRBD1 (6 bases). CDR3 length: 12 amino acids. The V end lost 4 bases, the J end lost 11 bases, and 14 bases lay between the germline ends. Germline-derived CDR1 and CDR2 are LNHDA and SQIVND (reference sequence). CDR3 coding DNA: TGTGCCAGTAGTACGGGGGGGGCACATTACACCTTC. This encodes CASSTGGAHYTF.

The chain employs TRBV19 and TRBJ1-1, with D hard to call. V lost 6 bases, J lost 7 bases, and 24 bases lay in between. This CDR3 contains 16 residues. Germline CDR1 is LNHDA and CDR2 is SQIVND (reference sequence). This CDR3 is CASRPGGWRLAGEAFF. CDR3 sequence (DNA): TGTGCCAGTAGACCCGGCGGGTGGAGGCTGGCCGGTGAAGCTTTCTTT.

This chain connects TRBV15 to TRBJ1-6, with 9 nucleotides matching TRBD1. This CDR3 has 15 amino acids. Germline CDR1 and CDR2: LNHNV and YYDKDF (reference sequence). J gave up 7 bases and V 3 bases, and 4 bases lay outside the gene matches. The CDR3 DNA follows: TGTGCCACCAGCAGGGGGACAGGGAGGAATTCACCCCTCCACTTT. As protein: CATSRGTGRNSPLHF.

The chain couples TRBV7-2 to TRBJ1-1, with D uncertain. The CDR3 consists of 13 residues. Germline V gene data show CDR1 as SGHTA and CDR2 as FQGNSA. Trimming left V 2 bases short and J 2 bases short, with 6 bases between. CDR3 loop: CASSLTTNTEAFF. The CDR3 bases are TGTGCCAGCAGCTTAACCACCAACACTGAAGCTTTCTTT.

The genes are TRBV5-4 and TRBJ1-5, with D possibly matching TRBD1 (5 bases). Germline assignment: CDR1 SGHNT and CDR2 YYREEE (reference sequence). CDR3 size: 15 residues. V lost 4 bases to trimming and J lost 2 bases, with 13 bases between them. CDR3 in DNA: TGTGCCAGCAGCCGCTTGGGGACGGGCAATCAGCCCCAGCATTTT. Residues: CASSRLGTGNQPQHF.

V is TRBV7-8 and J is TRBJ2-1, with TRBD2 identical over 11 bases. The germline CDR1 and CDR2 sequences are SGHVS and FQNEAQ. This CDR3 contains 19 residues. Trimming at V came to 8 bases and at J to 5 bases, leaving 20 bases not matched to a gene. This CDR3 is CASSAGLAGGPPYNNEQFF. The DNA of the CDR3 is TGTGCCAGCTCAGCTGGGCTAGCGGGGGGCCCCCCTTACAACAATGAGCAGTTCTTC.

The genes are TRBV18 and TRBJ2-7, with 11 bases matching TRBD2. The CDR3 is made up of 15 amino acids. From germline, CDR1 is KGHSH and CDR2 LQKENI. After removal of 4 bases from V and 3 bases from J, the junction contained 5 bases not matched to a gene. The CDR3 sequence: CASSHRLAGHYEQYF. CDR3 DNA sequence: TGTGCCAGCTCACACCGACTAGCGGGGCACTACGAGCAGTACTTC.